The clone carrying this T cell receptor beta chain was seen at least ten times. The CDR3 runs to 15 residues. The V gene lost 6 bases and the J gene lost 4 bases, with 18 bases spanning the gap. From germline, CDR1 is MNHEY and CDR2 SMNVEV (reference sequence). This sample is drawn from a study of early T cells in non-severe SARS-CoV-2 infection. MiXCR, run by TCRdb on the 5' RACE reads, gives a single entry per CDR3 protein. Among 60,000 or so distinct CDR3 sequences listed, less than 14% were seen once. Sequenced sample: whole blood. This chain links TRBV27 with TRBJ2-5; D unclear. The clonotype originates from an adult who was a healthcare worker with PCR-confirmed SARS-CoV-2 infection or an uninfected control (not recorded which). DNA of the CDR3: TGTGCCAGCAGCCCCAGGACCCGAATGGGAGAGACCCAGTACTTC. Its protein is CASSPRTRMGETQYF.